The next 28 T cell receptor beta chains were all read from a single sample in a study of blood T cell repertoires in COVID-19. The data were produced by immunoSEQ multiplex PCR, yet TCRdb's version contains in-frame clones alone and is incomplete. The sample consists of about 250,000 clones, 85% to 90% of them appearing once. Sequencing used PBMCs or T cells enriched from blood (not recorded which). These receptors came from a man aged 18 to 29 who had recovered from COVID-19.

The chain links TRBV11-3 to TRBJ1-2; D is uncertain. This CDR3 is 14 amino acids long. The V end lost 0 bases, the J end lost 8 bases, and 13 bases lay between the germline ends. Germline-derived CDR1 and CDR2 are SGHNT and YENEEA. CDR3 bases: TGTGCCAGCAGCTTAGATGGCAAGCTAGACGGCTACACCTTC. Translation: CASSLDGKLDGYTF.

This chain links TRBV5-1 with TRBJ2-5, with D maybe TRBD1 (6 bases). V dropped 7 bases and J dropped 5 bases, with 18 bases sitting between them. CDR1 and CDR2 from the germline V gene are SGHRS and YFSETQ. The CDR3 has 14 amino acids. The CDR3 nucleotides are TGCGCCAGCGCGGTAGTGGGGGCCGGGGAGACCCAGTACTTC. Translating gives CASAVVGAGETQYF.

By share, this clone counts as medium-sized. The chain carries TRBV30 and TRBJ1-5, with 10 bases matching TRBD1. CDR1 and CDR2 from the germline V gene are GTSNPN and SVGIG (reference sequence). The CDR3 extends over 15 amino acids. The V gene end was trimmed by 5 bases and the J gene end by 2 bases; junction bases not matched to a gene: 6. The CDR3 sequence is CAWGTGALRNQPQHF. The CDR3 nucleotides are TGTGCCTGGGGGACAGGGGCATTACGCAATCAGCCCCAGCATTTT.

V usage is TRBV15 and J usage is TRBJ2-7; D may be TRBD1 (5 bases). This CDR3 region has 15 residues. In germline, CDR1 is LNHNV, CDR2 YYDKDF (reference sequence). Trimming pared 0 bases from V and 5 bases from J, leaving 14 bases between. The DNA for the CDR3 is TGTGCCACCAGCAGAGATCGGACAAGATTGAACGAGCAGTACTTC. Translated, it gives CATSRDRTRLNEQYF.

This rearrangement joins TRBV5-1 to TRBJ1-4; TRBD1 is a possible D gene (6 bases). The CDR3 is 16 amino acids. Trimming stripped 2 bases from V and 4 bases from J, with 15 bases between. Germline V lookup: CDR1 SGHRS, CDR2 YFSETQ. The DNA for the CDR3 is TGCGCCAGCAGCTTATCGGGCAGGGGTAATAATGAAAAACTGTTTTTT. Translating gives CASSLSGRGNNEKLFF.

The chain carries TRBV18 and TRBJ2-2; 8 bases are a match to TRBD1. The V segment lost 5 bases and the J segment 1 base; nucleotides outside the gene matches: 6. This CDR3 comprises 16 residues. Germline-derived CDR1 and CDR2 are KGHSH and LQKENI. This chain's CDR3 is CASSTGTGGNTGELFF. DNA for the CDR3: TGTGCCAGCTCAACCGGGACAGGAGGGAACACCGGGGAGCTGTTTTTT. Complete variable domain (other parts from reference TRBV18 and TRBJ2-2): NAGVMQNPRHLVRRRGQEARLRCSPMKGHSHVYWYRQLPEEGLKFMVYLQKENIIDESGMPKERFSAEFPKEGPSILRIQQVVRGDSAAYFCASSTGTGGNTGELFFGEGSRLTVL.

This clone came up once. The chain couples TRBV3-1 (or the pseudogene TRBV3-2) to TRBJ1-4; the D is unclear. Germline V CDR1 and CDR2: LGHDT, YNNKEL (reference sequence). The CDR3 extends over 15 amino acids. V shed 3 bases and J shed 8 bases, with 16 bases lying between them. The CDR3 DNA reads as TGTGCCAGCAGCCATGGCGGCAGCGGTCGGGAAAAACTGTTTTTT. The encoded protein is CASSHGGSGREKLFF.

This clone was counted once. The V call is TRBV2, the J call TRBJ1-2, with TRBD1 as a possible D gene (5 bases). CDR1 and CDR2 from the germline V gene are SNHLY and FYNNEI. This CDR3 contains 15 residues. Between the trimmed V and J ends, which lost 6 bases and 0 bases, there was a span of 14 bases. The CDR3 spells CASSSRQTTNYGYTF. The CDR3 coding sequence is TGTGCCAGCAGCTCCCGACAGACAACTAACTATGGCTACACCTTC.

This clone showed up just once. The rearrangement uses TRBV14 and TRBJ2-1; D gene unclear. Germline CDR1 reads SGHDN; CDR2 reads FVKESK. Deletions cut 1 base from V and 5 bases from J, with 6 bases between. The CDR3 contains 13 residues. The chain's CDR3 is CASSQGANNEQFF. In DNA form, the CDR3 reads TGTGCCAGCAGCCAAGGGGCCAACAATGAGCAGTTCTTC.

The chain combines TRBV4-1 with TRBJ1-2, with D unresolved. The CDR3 consists of 15 residues. Per the germline V gene, CDR1 is MGHRA and CDR2 is YSYEKL. Trimming removed 4 bases at V and 6 bases at J, with 18 bases between. The CDR3 DNA reads as TGCGCCAGCAGCCCGGATGCCCAGGAAACTCATGGCTACACCTTC. This codes for CASSPDAQETHGYTF.

The V and J genes are TRBV19 and TRBJ2-1; 7 positions agree with TRBD1. Germline assignment: CDR1 LNHDA and CDR2 SQIVND (reference sequence). Losses at the gene ends were 6 bases for V and 5 bases for J; bases not matched to a gene: 7. The CDR3 runs to 14 residues. The CDR3 region has the DNA TGTGCCAGTAGCCGCGCCGGGACAGACAATGAGCAGTTCTTC. Translated: CASSRAGTDNEQFF.

The genes are TRBV19 and TRBJ1-3; weak D call: TRBD1 (6 bases). Trimming stripped 11 bases from V and 2 bases from J, with 10 bases between. The V gene's germline CDR1 is LNHDA and CDR2 SQIVND (reference sequence). This CDR3 region has 12 residues. The CDR3 DNA reads as TGTGCCCCGTGGACAGCTGGAAACACCATATATTTT. Translated: CAPWTAGNTIYF.

This chain uses TRBV15 with TRBJ1-5, with D unclear. The CDR3 length is 12 residues. V shed 5 bases and J shed 5 bases, with 7 bases lying between them. Germline CDR1 LNHNV, CDR2 YYDKDF (reference sequence). The CDR3: CATSQLDQPQHF. The CDR3 nucleotides are TGTGCCACCAGCCAACTTGATCAGCCCCAGCATTTT.

The J gene is TRBJ2-2, the V gene TRBV9, with D possibly TRBD2 on 5 matching bases. Trimming left V 3 bases short and J 6 bases short, with 18 bases between. Germline CDR1 reads SGDLS; CDR2 reads YYNGEE. The CDR3 spans 16 residues. CDR3 loop: CASSGSPSSRAGELFF. The CDR3 DNA follows: TGTGCCAGCAGCGGGTCCCCTAGCTCTAGAGCCGGGGAGCTGTTTTTT.

This rearrangement joins TRBV6-5 to TRBJ1-1; 7 bases are shared with TRBD1. The CDR3 totals 14 residues. Germline V gene data show CDR1 as MNHEY and CDR2 as SVGAGI. V was clipped by 6 bases and J by 1 base; unmatched bases: 5. The CDR3 region has the DNA TGTGCCAGCAGGGCAGGACAGGCGAACACTGAAGCTTTCTTT. Translating gives CASRAGQANTEAFF.

The gene calls are TRBV3-1 (or the pseudogene TRBV3-2) and TRBJ2-2; D might be TRBD2 (6 bases). The CDR3 runs 16 residues. CDR1 and CDR2 (germline): LGHDT, YNNKEL (reference sequence). Trimming took 4 bases from V and 6 from J, leaving 18 bases between them. The CDR3 DNA sequence: TGTGCCAGCAGCCCCCGGTCGGGACTCCTCTCCGGGGAGCTGTTTTTT. This codes for CASSPRSGLLSGELFF.

The J gene is TRBJ2-7, the V gene TRBV7-9; 8 bases agree with TRBD2. Germline loops: CDR1 SEHNR, CDR2 FQNEAQ (reference sequence). The CDR3 is 14 residues long. Trimming removed 2 bases from V and 5 bases from J; junction bases left unmatched: 5. The CDR3 sequence: CASSLWGLGNEQYF. As DNA, the CDR3 is TGTGCCAGCAGCTTATGGGGACTAGGTAACGAGCAGTACTTC.

Here the CDR3 DNA reads TGTGCCAGCAGTTCTAGCGGCCTATCCTACAATGAGCAGTTCTTC. This sequence encodes CASSSSGLSYNEQFF. The chain is built from TRBV6-5 and TRBJ2-1; 7 bases align to TRBD2. Germline lookup yields CDR1 MNHEY and CDR2 SVGAGI. Trimming removed 4 bases from V and 1 base from J; junction bases left unmatched: 4. This CDR3 is built from 15 residues.

This chain links TRBV5-1 with TRBJ2-5; the D is unclear. The CDR3 spans 12 residues. CDR1 is SGHRS and CDR2 is YFSETQ in the germline V gene. V dropped 6 bases and J dropped 0 bases, with 6 bases sitting between them. The CDR3 sequence: CASTADQETQYF. The CDR3, as DNA: TGCGCCAGCACGGCGGACCAAGAGACCCAGTACTTC.

V and J are TRBV30 and TRBJ2-6; 7 bases agree with TRBD2. Per the germline V gene, CDR1 is GTSNPN and CDR2 is SVGIG (reference sequence). The junction had 7 bases not matched to a gene; V was cut back by 4 bases and J by 1 base. This CDR3 region has 16 residues. CDR3 protein: CAWMKRGFSGANVLTF. The CDR3 coding sequence is TGTGCCTGGATGAAGCGGGGCTTTTCTGGGGCCAACGTCCTGACTTTC.

The chain recombines TRBV28 with TRBJ2-2; no definite D call. Germline assignment: CDR1 MDHEN and CDR2 SYDVKM. There are 14 residues in the CDR3. Trimming stripped 5 bases from V and 5 bases from J, with 12 bases between. The CDR3 nucleotides are TGTGCCAGCAGTCGCCTTGCTAGGACCGGGGAGCTGTTTTTT. Protein product: CASSRLARTGELFF.

This sequence joins TRBV24-1 and TRBJ1-2, with 7 bases aligning to TRBD1. The CDR3 length is 14 residues. Germline assignment: CDR1 KGHDR and CDR2 SFDVKD. The CDR3 coding sequence is TGTGCAAACCTGACAGGGACCTCCAACTATGGCTACACCTTC. Translated, it gives CANLTGTSNYGYTF.

This clone was observed once. The chain recombines TRBV14 with TRBJ2-2; D not certain. The CDR3 has 13 residues. V was trimmed by 5 bases and J by 5 bases, leaving 9 bases between them. In germline, CDR1 is SGHDN, CDR2 FVKESK. Written as DNA, the CDR3 is TGTGCCAGCAGCGGAGTGAGGACCGGGGAGCTGTTTTTT. Translated: CASSGVRTGELFF.

The chain has TRBV18 and TRBJ1-4; 8 nucleotides line up with TRBD1. The CDR3 sequence is 16 residues long. V trimming: 4 bases; J trimming: 0 bases; junction bases outside the gene matches: 4. Germline assignment: CDR1 KGHSH and CDR2 LQKENI. The CDR3 protein is CASSRGQGTTNEKLFF. The CDR3 region has the DNA TGTGCCAGCTCACGAGGACAGGGCACAACTAATGAAAAACTGTTTTTT.

This rearrangement joins TRBV3-1 (or the pseudogene TRBV3-2) to TRBJ2-3; D is ambiguous. Trimming took 5 bases from V and 7 from J, leaving 13 bases between them. Germline CDR1 LGHDT, CDR2 YNNKEL (reference sequence). The CDR3 has 13 residues. The CDR3 DNA is TGTGCCAGCAGCGTACACCACGTTCATACGCAGTATTTT. Translated: CASSVHHVHTQYF.

The V call is TRBV9, the J call TRBJ1-1; the D gene is possibly TRBD1 (5 bases). CDR3 length: 16 amino acids. With 0 bases removed from V and 3 bases from J, the gap between germline ends came to 15 bases. Germline values: CDR1 SGDLS, CDR2 YYNGEE. CDR3 sequence reads: CASSVGQGSYDTEAFF. The DNA for the CDR3 is TGTGCCAGCAGCGTAGGGCAGGGAAGTTACGACACTGAAGCTTTCTTT.

The chain couples TRBV7-9 to TRBJ2-1, with D hard to call. V was pared by 5 bases and J by 9 bases, with 14 bases between. The germline CDR1 and CDR2 sequences are SEHNR and FQNEAQ (reference sequence). The CDR3 has 13 amino acids. The CDR3 reads CASSLTGSGEQFF. In DNA, the CDR3 is TGTGCCAGCAGCCTTACGGGTTCGGGTGAGCAGTTCTTC.

The rearrangement joins TRBV10-1 to TRBJ2-3; weak D call: TRBD2 (5 bases). Trimming stripped 0 bases from V and 8 bases from J, with 6 bases between. The CDR3 covers 12 residues. CDR1 is WNHNN, CDR2 SYGVQD, per germline (reference sequence). CDR3 region: CASSESAGTQYF. In DNA, the CDR3 is TGCGCCAGCAGTGAGTCGGCGGGTACGCAGTATTTT.